The 23 T cell receptor beta chains reported below all come from one sample, sequenced in a study of memory CD4+ T cells and cytomegalovirus serostatus. Libraries were prepared by immunoSEQ multiplex PCR; TCRdb keeps only in-frame clonotypes and omits some of them. The table lists 52,000 or so clones, 70% to 85% of them singletons, with about 0.6% in the top ten. The sort gate was single viable CD3+CD4+CD8-CD45RO+ cells for memory CD4+ T cells. The sample comprised memory CD4+ T cells from blood. Receptor source: an adult in good health and CMV-seronegative.

This clone was seen only a few times. V gene TRBV2 combines with J gene TRBJ1-6; no clear D. Germline V gives CDR1 SNHLY, CDR2 FYNNEI. This CDR3 contains 15 residues. V dropped 2 bases and J dropped 7 bases, with 12 bases sitting between them. CDR3 nucleotides: TGTGCCAGCAGTGAAAGGAGATTTGGGAATTCACCCCTCCACTTT. It specifies CASSERRFGNSPLHF.

This clone is judged medium-sized. The chain combines TRBV7-2 with TRBJ2-2, with 8 bases matching TRBD1. CDR1 and CDR2 (germline): SGHTA, FQGNSA. Trimming cost V 5 bases and J 8 bases; bases outside gene matches: 13. The length of the CDR3 is 16 residues. The DNA for the CDR3 is TGTGCCAGCAGCCCAGGGTTGCAGGGGGCATTAGGGGAGCTGTTTTTT. It encodes CASSPGLQGALGELFF. Based on the CDR3 plus reference TRBV7-2 and TRBJ2-2, the full variable domain is GAGVSQSPSNKVTEKGKDVELRCDPISGHTALYWYRQSLGQGLEFLIYFQGNSAPDKSGLPSDRFSAERTGGSVSTLTIQRTQQEDSAVYLCASSPGLQGALGELFFGEGSRLTVL.

This chain connects TRBV7-2 to TRBJ2-5, with D uncertain. CDR3 length: 14 amino acids. Germline CDR1 and CDR2: SGHTA and FQGNSA. Trimming pared 5 bases from V and 0 bases from J, leaving 10 bases between. The CDR3 bases are TGTGCCAGCAGCCTCCAGTGGTACCAAGAGACCCAGTACTTC. Protein product: CASSLQWYQETQYF. The full variable domain, completed using reference TRBV7-2 and TRBJ2-5, is GAGVSQSPSNKVTEKGKDVELRCDPISGHTALYWYRQSLGQGLEFLIYFQGNSAPDKSGLPSDRFSAERTGGSVSTLTIQRTQQEDSAVYLCASSLQWYQETQYFGPGTRLLVL.

This chain links TRBV6-5 with TRBJ1-5; 9 bases fit TRBD1. V lost 4 bases to trimming and J lost 5 bases; unmatched junction nucleotides: 9. The length of the CDR3 is 16 residues. Germline values: CDR1 MNHEY, CDR2 SVGAGI. The CDR3 loop reads CASSLLGTGPHQPQHF. CDR3 sequence (DNA): TGTGCCAGCAGTTTGTTAGGGACAGGGCCCCATCAGCCCCAGCATTTT.

The chain combines TRBV5-1 with TRBJ1-1, with a weak D call TRBD1 (5 bases). Trimming removed 4 bases at V and 1 base at J, with 17 bases between. The CDR3 covers 16 residues. CDR1 SGHRS and CDR2 YFSETQ come from the germline V gene. The CDR3 protein is CASSRDQGGGNTEAFF. In nucleotides, the CDR3 is TGCGCCAGCAGCAGGGACCAGGGCGGGGGGAACACTGAAGCTTTCTTT.

CDR3 protein: CASSGPASGANVLTF. As DNA, the CDR3 is TGTGCCAGCAGCGGCCCAGCCTCTGGGGCCAACGTCCTGACTTTC. The V and J genes are TRBV11-2 and TRBJ2-6, with D unclear. The CDR3 is 15 residues long. V was shortened by 5 bases and J by 0 bases, with 8 bases between the two germline ends. From germline, CDR1 is SGHAT and CDR2 FQNNGV. Variable domain in full (rest from reference TRBV11-2 and TRBJ2-6): EAGVAQSPRYKIIEKRQSVAFWCNPISGHATLYWYQQILGQGPKLLIQFQNNGVVDDSQLPKDRFSAERLKGVDSTLKIQPAKLEDSAVYLCASSGPASGANVLTFGAGSRLTVL.

The chain links TRBV15 to TRBJ1-5; 9 bases align to TRBD1. The germline V gene has CDR1 LNHNV and CDR2 YYDKDF (reference sequence). The CDR3 loop spans 16 amino acids. The ends lost 3 bases at V and 9 bases at J; junction bases unmatched: 12. CDR3 protein: CATSRSGTGPGRPQHF. In DNA form, the CDR3 reads TGTGCCACCAGCAGGTCCGGGACAGGGCCGGGGAGGCCCCAGCATTTT.

This chain's CDR3 is CASSRTGGGSYNEQFF. The CDR3 DNA reads TGCGCCAGCAGCCGCACTGGCGGGGGGTCTTACAATGAGCAGTTCTTC. The chain links TRBV5-1 to TRBJ2-1; 8 bases align to TRBD2. This CDR3 is built from 16 residues. V shed 4 bases, J shed 4 bases, and the junction held 10 bases outside the gene matches. Germline values: CDR1 SGHRS, CDR2 YFSETQ.

The chain carries TRBV9 and TRBJ2-3, with 8 bases matching TRBD2. The CDR3 is 14 residues long. CDR1 is SGDLS, CDR2 YYNGEE, per germline. The trim removed 4 bases at V and 6 bases at J, leaving 7 bases unmatched. The CDR3 protein is CASSRAGEFDTQYF. CDR3 sequence (DNA): TGTGCCAGCAGCCGAGCGGGGGAATTCGATACGCAGTATTTT.

This clone has just one count. This chain links TRBV5-8 with TRBJ2-1; 8 bases map to TRBD1. Looked up from germline, CDR1 is SGHTS and CDR2 is YDEGEE. Trimming removed 7 bases from V and 8 bases from J; junction bases left unmatched: 8. CDR3 length: 13 residues. The CDR3, as DNA: TGTGCCAGCGTCCGACAGGGGAGCGATGAGCAGTTCTTC. This translates into CASVRQGSDEQFF.

The chain recombines TRBV5-1 with TRBJ1-1; 10 nucleotides agree with TRBD1. The germline gives CDR1 SGHRS, CDR2 YFSETQ. Trimming took 4 bases from V and 4 from J; bases not matched to a gene: 4. The CDR3 loop spans 14 amino acids. The CDR3 loop reads CASSPRDRGTEAFF. Here the CDR3 DNA reads TGCGCCAGCAGCCCCCGGGACAGGGGCACTGAAGCTTTCTTT.

The chain combines TRBV5-1 with TRBJ2-1; possible D gene TRBD1, 6 bases. Germline values: CDR1 SGHRS, CDR2 YFSETQ. The CDR3 runs 14 residues. The V gene lost 0 bases and the J gene lost 5 bases, with 9 bases spanning the gap. The chain's CDR3 is CASSLVYRDNEQFF. The CDR3 DNA sequence: TGCGCCAGCAGCTTGGTCTACAGGGACAATGAGCAGTTCTTC.

The chain combines TRBV5-6 with TRBJ1-1, with no clear D. Germline V lookup: CDR1 SGHDT, CDR2 YYEEEE. The CDR3 is 15 residues long. V was trimmed by 3 bases and J by 6 bases, leaving 18 bases between them. The CDR3 reads CASSWTGLRASEAFF. In DNA, the CDR3 is TGTGCCAGCAGCTGGACCGGGTTAAGGGCCTCTGAAGCTTTCTTT.

This clone was counted a few times. The chain carries TRBV2 and TRBJ2-7; no clear D gene. The CDR3 runs to 12 residues. Trimming cost V 6 bases and J 4 bases, with 10 bases left between them. Germline CDR1 is SNHLY and CDR2 is FYNNEI. In DNA, the CDR3 is TGTGCCAGCAGACCGCAGTCTTACGAGCAGTACTTC. Translated: CASRPQSYEQYF.

This clone has just one count. The chain joins TRBV5-6 to TRBJ1-2; 7 bases line up with TRBD1. Germline V gives CDR1 SGHDT, CDR2 YYEEEE. This CDR3 is built from 15 residues. V dropped 5 bases and J dropped 3; count of bases not matched to a gene: 10. CDR3 loop: CASRRTGVRDYGYTF. In nucleotides, the CDR3 is TGTGCCAGCAGGCGTACAGGGGTGAGAGACTATGGCTACACCTTC.

The rearrangement joins TRBV2 to TRBJ1-2; D is perhaps TRBD1 (5 bases). There are 13 residues in the CDR3. V gave up 7 bases and J gave up 8 bases, with 17 bases separating them. Germline V CDR1 and CDR2: SNHLY, FYNNEI. CDR3 DNA: TGTGCCAGCACCCTGGACATGCTTAAGGGCTACACCTTC. Translating it yields CASTLDMLKGYTF.

V is TRBV9 and J is TRBJ1-3; weak D call: TRBD1 (6 bases). From germline, CDR1 is SGDLS and CDR2 YYNGEE. The V end was cut by 4 bases, the J end by 0 bases, with 17 bases between. CDR3 length: 17 residues. For the CDR3, the DNA is TGTGCCAGCAGCCCATGGACAGTTGAAGTCTCTGGAAACACCATATATTTT. Encoded protein: CASSPWTVEVSGNTIYF.

V gene TRBV7-2 combines with J gene TRBJ2-5; the D is unclear. V lost 5 bases, J lost 5 bases, and 12 bases lay in between. This CDR3 is built from 13 residues. Germline V gene lookup returns CDR1 SGHTA and CDR2 FQGNSA. This chain's CDR3 is CASSRAYSETQYF. Here the CDR3 DNA reads TGTGCCAGCAGCCGGGCGTATTCCGAGACCCAGTACTTC.

The chain couples TRBV25-1 to TRBJ2-5; 8 bases line up with TRBD1. The germline CDR1 and CDR2 sequences are MGHDK and SYGVNS. This CDR3 has 13 residues. J lost 5 bases, V lost 7 bases, and 6 bases had no gene match. CDR3 DNA: TGTGCCAGCAAGGACAGGGTGGTCGAGACCCAGTACTTC. This encodes CASKDRVVETQYF.

V and J are TRBV25-1 and TRBJ1-2; D is ambiguous. CDR1 MGHDK and CDR2 SYGVNS come from the germline V gene. This CDR3 is built from 13 residues. Between the trimmed V and J ends, which lost 3 bases and 2 bases, there was a span of 7 bases. The CDR3 spells CASSENLNYGYTF. As DNA, the CDR3 is TGTGCCAGCAGTGAGAACCTAAACTATGGCTACACCTTC.

The gene calls are TRBV19 and TRBJ2-1, with D perhaps TRBD1 (6 bases). In germline, CDR1 is LNHDA, CDR2 SQIVND (reference sequence). The CDR3 consists of 16 residues. V was clipped by 2 bases and J by 0 bases, with 11 bases between them. The CDR3 here is CASSIWGRSSYNEQFF. Written as DNA, the CDR3 is TGTGCCAGTAGTATATGGGGGCGAAGCTCCTACAATGAGCAGTTCTTC.

The CDR3 protein is CASSQDHTEAFF. In DNA, the CDR3 is TGTGCCAGCAGCCAAGACCACACTGAAGCTTTCTTT. V gene TRBV28 combines with J gene TRBJ1-1, with D uncertain. Germline-derived CDR1 and CDR2 are MDHEN and SYDVKM. V lost 6 bases and J lost 3, with 8 bases in between. CDR3 length: 12 residues. The full variable domain, with the rest looked up from reference TRBV28 and TRBJ1-1, is DVKVTQSSRYLVKRTGEKVFLECVQDMDHENMFWYRQDPGLGLRLIYFSYDVKMKEKGDIPEGYSVSREKKERFSLILESASTNQTSMYLCASSQDHTEAFFGQGTRLTVV.

The rearrangement uses TRBV4-1 and TRBJ2-7; D unclear. Trimming took off 3 bases at V and 2 bases at J, with 11 bases between the two ends. CDR1 MGHRA and CDR2 YSYEKL come from the germline V gene. This CDR3 has 14 residues. CDR3 nucleotides: TGCGCCAGCAGCCAGCTTCTGGGCCCCTACGAGCAGTACTTC. Its protein product is CASSQLLGPYEQYF.